This T cell receptor (beta chain) was documented in a study of glioma-infiltrating T cells. Study-wide results and limits: Only very few CDR3 sequences appeared in both tissue and blood.

Trimming took 4 bases from V and 3 from J, leaving 13 bases between them. Germline V gene data show CDR1 as MNHNY and CDR2 as SVGAGI (reference sequence). This CDR3 region has 15 residues. As to this clonotype: The antigen is undetermined.

Using RNA template, CDR3s of TCR alpha and beta were amplified with iRepertoire arm-PCR. TCRdb passed the multiplex PCR reads through MiXCR, listing each CDR3 protein once. The table shows about 180,000 distinct CDR3 sequences, with about 40% occurring only once. Sequencing was done on a sample of glioma tissue, nonneoplastic brain tissue, or PBMCs (not recorded which). The source is a human donor with low-grade glioma or glioblastoma, undergoing nonglioma brain surgery, or in good health (not recorded which). V usage is TRBV6-6 and J usage is TRBJ1-5, with no clear D. CDR3 region: CASSFLAGVNQPQHF. As DNA, the CDR3 is TGTGCCAGCAGTTTCCTAGCGGGAGTCAATCAGCCCCAGCATTTT.